A single sample is the source of the 3 T cell receptor beta chains below, sequenced in a study of blood T cell repertoires in COVID-19. Method: immunoSEQ multiplex PCR; TCRdb's copy keeps in-frame clones and lacks some. This table has tens of thousands of clones, around 87% appearing once. The sample was peripheral blood. These receptors were taken from a human donor in a cohort sampled during active COVID-19. The donor label of this sample is uncertain.

The gene calls are TRBV5-4 and TRBJ1-6; 7 bases are a match to TRBD1. After removal of 0 bases from V and 6 bases from J, the junction contained 3 bases not matched to a gene. This CDR3 spans 15 amino acids. Germline CDR1 SGHNT, CDR2 YYREEE (reference sequence). CDR3 sequence (DNA): TGTGCCAGCAGCTTGGGCAGGGGGTCTAATTCACCCCTCCACTTT. This sequence encodes CASSLGRGSNSPLHF.

This rearrangement joins TRBV7-2 to TRBJ1-1; D is unresolved. Trimming stripped 2 bases from V and 7 bases from J, with 8 bases between. Germline CDR1 reads SGHTA; CDR2 reads FQGNSA. The CDR3 has 12 residues. CDR3 region: CASSLKGDEAFF. The CDR3 nucleotides read TGTGCCAGCAGCTTAAAAGGAGATGAAGCTTTCTTT.

V gene TRBV11-2 combines with J gene TRBJ1-2; D perhaps matches TRBD1 (5 bases). The CDR3 length is 14 residues. Germline CDR1 is SGHAT and CDR2 is FQNNGV. V shed 2 bases and J shed 2 bases, with 9 bases lying between them. CDR3 residues: CASSLPTENYGYTF. The CDR3 nucleotides are TGTGCCAGCAGCTTACCGACAGAGAACTATGGCTACACCTTC.